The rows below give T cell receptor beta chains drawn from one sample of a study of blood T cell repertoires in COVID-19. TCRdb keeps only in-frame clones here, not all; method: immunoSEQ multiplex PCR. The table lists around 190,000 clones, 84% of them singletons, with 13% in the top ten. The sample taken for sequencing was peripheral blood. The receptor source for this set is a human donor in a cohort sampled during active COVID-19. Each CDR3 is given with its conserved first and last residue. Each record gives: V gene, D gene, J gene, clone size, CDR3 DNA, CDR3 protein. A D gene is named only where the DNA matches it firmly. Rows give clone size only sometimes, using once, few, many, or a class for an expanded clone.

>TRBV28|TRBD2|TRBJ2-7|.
TGTGCCAGCAGTCCCGGGACTAGCGGGAGTGTATACGAGCAGTACTTC
CASSPGTSGSVYEQYF
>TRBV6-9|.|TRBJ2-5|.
TGTGCCAGCAGTTATTTCCCCCCCCCGGGAGAGACCCAGTACTTC
CASSYFPPPGETQYF
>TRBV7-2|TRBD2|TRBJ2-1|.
TGTGCCAGCAGCCCCCGCCCGACTAGCGGGGGATACAATGAGCAGTTCTTC
CASSPRPTSGGYNEQFF
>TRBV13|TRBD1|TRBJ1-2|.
TGTGCCAGCAGCCCGAGACAGGGACAAGCCGGCACCTTC
CASSPRQGQAGTF
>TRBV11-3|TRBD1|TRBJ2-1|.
TGTGCCAGCAGCTTAGATGGACAGGGGTACTACAATGAGCAGTTCTTC
CASSLDGQGYYNEQFF
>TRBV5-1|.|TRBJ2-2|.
TGCGCCAGCAGCCTCCCAGTTACTGTTAGCGGATACACCGGGGAGCTGTTTTTT
CASSLPVTVSGYTGELFF
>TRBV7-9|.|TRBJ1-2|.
TGTGCCAGCACCTCGAACTCAGGGCCGGGCTACACCTTC
CASTSNSGPGYTF
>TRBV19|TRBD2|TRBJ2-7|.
TGTGCCAGTAGTAGCGGGAGCGATTACGAGCAGTACTTC
CASSSGSDYEQYF
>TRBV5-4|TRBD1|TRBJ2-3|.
TGTGCCAGCAGCTTGGAGGGGGCGCGTCCTGATACGCAGTATTTT
CASSLEGARPDTQYF
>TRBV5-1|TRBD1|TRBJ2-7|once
TGCGCCAGCAGCCCCGGGACAGGATATTCCGAGCAGTACTTC
CASSPGTGYSEQYF
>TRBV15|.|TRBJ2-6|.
TGTGCCTCCCAGTCTCCCGGGGCCAACGTCCTGACTTTC
CASQSPGANVLTF
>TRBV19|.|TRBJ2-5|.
TGTGCCAGTAGTACGGTAGTTTTCCAAGAGACCCAGTACTTC
CASSTVVFQETQYF
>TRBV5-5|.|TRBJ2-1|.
TGTGCCAGCAGAGGTAGGGGGCGGGAGGCCGTCTACAATGAGCAGTTCTTC
CASRGRGREAVYNEQFF
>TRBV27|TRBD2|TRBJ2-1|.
TGTGCCAGCAACCAACCGAGGTCGGCGGGTGGGGGGGGTGAGCAGTTCTTC
CASNQPRSAGGGGEQFF
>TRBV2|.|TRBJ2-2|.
TGTGCCAGTCGGCGGGAAGGGACCGGGGAGCTGTTTTTT
CASRREGTGELFF
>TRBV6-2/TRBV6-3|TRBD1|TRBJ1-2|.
TGTGCCAGCAGTTGGGACAGGGCGCGCTATGGCTACACCTTC
CASSWDRARYGYTF
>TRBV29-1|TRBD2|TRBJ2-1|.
TGCAGCGGGGGACTAGCGGGAGCCAATGAGCAGTTCTTC
CSGGLAGANEQFF
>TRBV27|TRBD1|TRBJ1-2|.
TGTGCCAGCAGTTTATCGGCAGGGGGCGGCTATGGCTACACCTTC
CASSLSAGGGYGYTF
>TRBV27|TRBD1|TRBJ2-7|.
TGTGCCAGCAGTTCTGGACAGGGTGTCTACGAGCAGTACTTC
CASSSGQGVYEQYF
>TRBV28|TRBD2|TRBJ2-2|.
TGTGCCAGCAGTTTATCCGGGAGGGGGACCGGGGAGCTGTTTTTT
CASSLSGRGTGELFF
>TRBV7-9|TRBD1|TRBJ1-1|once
TGTGCCAGCAGCCCCGGACAGGGGGCCGGAACTGAAGCTTTCTTT
CASSPGQGAGTEAFF
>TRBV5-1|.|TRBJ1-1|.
TGCGCCAGCAGCTTGGGTGGGGGCCAGAACACTGAAGCTTTCTTT
CASSLGGGQNTEAFF